This T cell receptor (beta chain) was identified during a study of shared clonotypes between healthy human individuals. Here immunoSEQ multiplex PCR was the method, and the copy in TCRdb shows in-frame clones only, minus some. The table records 2,100,000 or so clones, 95% of them present only once. Study observations and caveats: What rarefaction showed was incomplete sorted-subset sequencing despite large depth. Naive subsets typically showed greater estimated richness than memory subsets.

Only one count was recorded for this clone. What it binds is not known. Specimen: naive CD4+ T cells sorted from blood. Subset: CD45RA+ positively selected. The TCR was taken from a man in his late teens or twenties in good health.

As DNA, the CDR3 is TGTGCCAGCAGTGTCTGGGACAGGGGGGGAGACGAGCAGTACTTC. Translation gives CASSVWDRGGDEQYF. The chain carries TRBV2 and TRBJ2-7; 11 bases are a match to TRBD1. Germline V gives CDR1 SNHLY, CDR2 FYNNEI. The length of the CDR3 is 15 residues. The V gene end was trimmed by 4 bases and the J gene end by 5 bases; junction bases not matched to a gene: 7.